Below are 22 T cell receptor beta chains sequenced from a single sample in a study of T cells after yellow fever vaccination. TCRdb ran MiXCR on the 5' RACE reads and lists one entry per CDR3 protein. The sample has hundreds of thousands of distinct CDR3 sequences; around 6.4% are singletons. The specimen comprised PBMCs, sampled 5 days after the yellow fever booster vaccination. These TCRs come from a man between 25 and 39 years old who received the YFV17D yellow fever vaccine.

The J gene is TRBJ2-5, the V gene TRBV7-6; 10 positions match TRBD1. Per the germline V gene, CDR1 is SGHVS and CDR2 is FNYEAQ. Trimming removed 4 bases from V and 4 bases from J; junction bases left unmatched: 15. The CDR3 is 18 residues long. The CDR3 DNA sequence: TGTGCCAGCAGCTCCCTCCCCTCCATCGGACAGGGGGGAGAGACCCAGTACTTC. This translates into CASSSLPSIGQGGETQYF.

V usage is TRBV18 and J usage is TRBJ2-2; 8 nucleotides match TRBD2. Trimming cost V 4 bases and J 10 bases; bases outside gene matches: 11. Germline loops: CDR1 KGHSH, CDR2 LQKENI. This CDR3 is 15 amino acids long. CDR3 sequence: CASSRSLAEFVELFF. In nucleotides, the CDR3 is TGTGCCAGCTCACGCTCACTAGCGGAGTTCGTGGAGCTGTTTTTT.

This clonotype has a handful of counts. The chain links TRBV11-2 to TRBJ2-4; 8 bases agree with TRBD1. Germline-derived CDR1 and CDR2 are SGHAT and FQNNGV. The CDR3 runs 20 residues. V lost 5 bases to trimming and J lost 1 base; unmatched junction nucleotides: 19. The CDR3, as DNA: TGTGCCAGCAGCCATGCTTTGGGACAGGCCTCGGTTGGGGCCAAAAACATTCAGTACTTC. Translation gives CASSHALGQASVGAKNIQYF. Full variable domain (outside the CDR3, taken from reference TRBV11-2 and TRBJ2-4): EAGVAQSPRYKIIEKRQSVAFWCNPISGHATLYWYQQILGQGPKLLIQFQNNGVVDDSQLPKDRFSAERLKGVDSTLKIQPAKLEDSAVYLCASSHALGQASVGAKNIQYFGAGTRLSVL.

This clonotype has at least ten counts. The gene calls are TRBV9 and TRBJ2-1; 10 positions match TRBD2. Germline CDR1 is SGDLS and CDR2 is YYNGEE. The V and J ends lost 4 bases and 0 bases, in that order; junction bases with no gene match: 4. The CDR3 is 16 amino acids. CDR3 DNA sequence: TGTGCCAGCAGCACCGGACTAGCGGTCTCCTACAATGAGCAGTTCTTC. Its protein is CASSTGLAVSYNEQFF.

The rearrangement joins TRBV10-3 to TRBJ1-1; no clear D gene. The V and J ends lost 10 bases and 0 bases respectively, with 18 bases between them. Germline values: CDR1 ENHRY, CDR2 SYGVKD. This CDR3 comprises 15 residues. The CDR3 sequence: CASSFQPTMNTEAFF. CDR3 sequence (DNA): TGTGCCAGTTCTTTCCAGCCAACCATGAACACTGAAGCTTTCTTT.

The J gene is TRBJ2-3, the V gene TRBV30; TRBD2 is a possible D gene (5 bases). There are 14 residues in the CDR3. Germline-derived CDR1 and CDR2 are GTSNPN and SVGIG (reference sequence). Trimming took 0 bases from V and 6 from J, leaving 13 bases between them. This CDR3 reads CAWSVLRTLDTQYF. DNA for the CDR3: TGTGCCTGGAGTGTTCTACGGACTTTGGATACGCAGTATTTT.

The table lists this clonotype with many counts. The chain combines TRBV12-3 or TRBV12-4 with TRBJ2-1; the match to TRBD2 covers 8 bases. The CDR3 is 17 amino acids. V dropped 2 bases and J dropped 6; count of bases not matched to a gene: 12. CDR3 amino acids: CASSLRAGEGFGNEQFF. The CDR3 region has the DNA TGTGCCAGCAGTTTAAGAGCGGGAGAAGGTTTCGGCAATGAGCAGTTCTTC.

This clonotype has more than one count but fewer than ten. The chain links TRBV7-2 to TRBJ2-2, with D perhaps matching TRBD2 (6 bases). Germline V gene lookup returns CDR1 SGHTA and CDR2 FQGNSA. The CDR3 sequence is 14 residues long. Trimming stripped 5 bases from V and 1 base from J, with 8 bases between. CDR3 residues: CASSRDWNTGELFF. The CDR3 DNA reads TGTGCCAGCAGCCGGGACTGGAACACCGGGGAGCTGTTTTTT.

This clonotype was detected only a few times. The chain recombines TRBV12-3 or TRBV12-4 with TRBJ2-2; a possible D gene is TRBD1 (6 bases). This CDR3 spans 16 amino acids. With 5 bases removed from V and 5 bases from J, the gap between germline ends came to 18 bases. The CDR3 reads CASSHGQTRGTGELFF. The CDR3 DNA sequence: TGTGCCAGCAGTCACGGACAGACCAGGGGAACCGGGGAGCTGTTTTTT.

A few counts support this clonotype. This chain links TRBV5-1 with TRBJ2-4, with D perhaps TRBD1 or TRBD2 (5 bases each). The germline V gene encodes CDR1 SGHRS and CDR2 YFSETQ. This CDR3 contains 13 residues. Trimming cost V 5 bases and J 5 bases, with 11 bases left between them. This CDR3 reads CASSPRGENIQYF. In DNA form, the CDR3 reads TGCGCCAGCAGTCCCCGAGGGGAAAACATTCAGTACTTC.

This clonotype appeared a few times. The chain is built from TRBV5-6 and TRBJ2-1; 7 nucleotides align to TRBD2. CDR3 length equals 16 residues. V lost 0 bases and J lost 4; bases outside the gene matches: 7. Germline V gives CDR1 SGHDT, CDR2 YYEEEE. CDR3 protein: CASSLGPSGPYNEQFF. Written as DNA, the CDR3 is TGTGCCAGCAGCTTGGGTCCTAGCGGCCCTTACAATGAGCAGTTCTTC.

This clonotype showed up just a few times. The chain links TRBV18 to TRBJ2-1; 10 nucleotides line up with TRBD2. Trimming took 6 bases from V and 2 from J; bases not matched to a gene: 7. This CDR3 region has 16 residues. Per the germline V gene, CDR1 is KGHSH and CDR2 is LQKENI. CDR3 residues: CASSLSGRTTYNEQFF. As DNA, the CDR3 is TGTGCCAGCTCCCTTAGCGGGAGGACAACCTACAATGAGCAGTTCTTC.

The table lists this clonotype with many counts. The V call is TRBV5-5, the J call TRBJ1-5; D gene ambiguous. Between the trimmed V and J ends, which lost 1 base and 6 bases, there was a span of 11 bases. The CDR3 totals 14 residues. CDR1 and CDR2 from the germline V gene are SGHKS and YYEKEE (reference sequence). DNA for the CDR3: TGTGCCAGCAGCTTGTCTAGGGCTAGTCAGCCCCAGCATTTT. This gives the protein CASSLSRASQPQHF.

Only a few counts were recorded for this clonotype. This chain uses TRBV19 with TRBJ1-5; D unresolved. The length of the CDR3 is 13 residues. The ends were cut back, 9 bases at V and 1 base at J, with 10 bases in the middle. Per the germline V gene, CDR1 is LNHDA and CDR2 is SQIVND (reference sequence). This CDR3 reads CASQSRSNQPQHF. Here the CDR3 DNA reads TGTGCCAGCCAAAGTAGGAGCAATCAGCCCCAGCATTTT.

This clonotype was counted between two and nine times. The chain uses TRBV7-9 and TRBJ2-7, with 7 bases aligning to TRBD2. Germline CDR1 SEHNR, CDR2 FQNEAQ (reference sequence). The V gene end was trimmed by 1 base and the J gene end by 12 bases; junction bases not matched to a gene: 6. This CDR3 comprises 12 residues. The CDR3 is CASSLVRGSPYF. CDR3 coding DNA: TGTGCCAGCAGCTTAGTCCGCGGGAGTCCGTACTTC.

This clonotype has at least ten counts. CDR3 coding DNA: TGCAGTGCTAGGCTAGCGAATGAGCAGTTCTTC. Translation gives CSARLANEQFF. This rearrangement joins TRBV20-1 to TRBJ2-1; D may be TRBD2 (6 bases). Germline CDR1 reads DFQATT; CDR2 reads SNEGSKA (reference sequence). The CDR3 runs to 11 residues. The ends were cut back, 3 bases at V and 7 bases at J, with 7 bases in the middle.

This sequence joins TRBV12-3 or TRBV12-4 and TRBJ2-1; TRBD2 matches at 7 bases. V was pared by 2 bases and J by 7 bases, with 5 bases of the junction left unmatched. CDR3 size: 14 residues. CDR3 nucleotide sequence: TGTGCCAGCAGTTTACAGTGGGACTATAATGAGCAGTTCTTC. Protein: CASSLQWDYNEQFF.

This clonotype was detected only a few times. The CDR3 reads CASSLAGQANTGELFF. The CDR3 DNA follows: TGCGCCAGCAGCTTGGCGGGACAGGCAAACACCGGGGAGCTGTTTTTT. The V call is TRBV5-1, the J call TRBJ2-2; 8 bases are a match to TRBD1. The germline CDR1 and CDR2 sequences are SGHRS and YFSETQ. The CDR3 runs 16 residues. V was clipped by 0 bases and J by 2 bases; unmatched bases: 3.

This CDR3 reads CASSLAPVVRDTEAFF. CDR3 DNA: TGTGCCAGCAGCTTAGCCCCGGTTGTGAGGGACACTGAAGCTTTCTTT. The chain employs TRBV7-2 and TRBJ1-1, with D uncertain. Germline CDR1 is SGHTA and CDR2 is FQGNSA. CDR3 length equals 16 residues. V dropped 0 bases and J dropped 3 bases, with 14 bases sitting between them.

This clonotype has more than one count but fewer than ten. The CDR3 region is CASSPTGTQNTGELFF. The DNA for the CDR3 is TGTGCCAGCTCACCAACCGGGACTCAGAACACCGGGGAGCTGTTTTTT. This chain uses TRBV18 with TRBJ2-2, with D perhaps matching TRBD2 (6 bases). The CDR3 sequence is 16 residues long. The V end was cut by 2 bases, the J end by 1 base, with 11 bases between. CDR1 is KGHSH and CDR2 is LQKENI in the germline V gene.

This clonotype was detected ten times or more. One junction end disagrees with the germline gene, perhaps due to a read error. The chain uses TRBV15 and TRBJ1-2; TRBD1 agrees at 7 bases. In germline, CDR1 is LNHNV, CDR2 YYDKDF (reference sequence). CDR3 length: 14 residues. CDR3 in DNA: TGTGCCACCAGTAGAGACAGGGTGAGCTATGGCTACACCTTC. Its translation is CATSRDRVSYGYTF.

In its sample, this clonotype was seen a few times. J is TRBJ2-5 and V is TRBV6-2 or TRBV6-3; D ambiguous. Trimming stripped 5 bases from V and 2 bases from J, with 9 bases between. Germline V CDR1 and CDR2: MNHEY, SVGEGT. This CDR3 is 13 amino acids long. The CDR3 loop reads CASSRYAQETQYF. The CDR3, as DNA: TGTGCCAGCAGTCGGTACGCGCAAGAGACCCAGTACTTC.